The 8 T cell receptor beta chains in this list originate from one sample, sequenced in a study of beta chain features in type 1 diabetes. The authors reverse transcribed all of the isolated RNA, so sequencing captured expressed TCRB transcripts. Assay: immunoSEQ multiplex PCR; the TCRdb copy retains only in-frame clones and omits some. The sample includes more than 300,000 clones, about 15% of them seen just once. The sample comprised naive CD4+ T cells from blood. The origin of the receptors is a young woman in good health.

This clone was counted between two and nine times. This chain links TRBV20-1 with TRBJ1-2; D is unclear. The CDR3 totals 11 residues. The V gene lost 4 bases and the J gene lost 5 bases, with 8 bases spanning the gap. Germline V lookup: CDR1 DFQATT, CDR2 SNEGSKA (reference sequence). The DNA of the CDR3 is TGCAGTGCTATCCTAGATTATGGCTACACCTTC. Residues: CSAILDYGYTF.

The chain couples TRBV14 to TRBJ1-2; D is unclear. V shed 0 bases and J shed 5 bases, with 7 bases lying between them. The germline gives CDR1 SGHDN, CDR2 FVKESK. The CDR3 sequence is 13 residues long. The CDR3: CASSQETDYGYTF. CDR3 DNA sequence: TGTGCCAGCAGCCAAGAAACAGATTATGGCTACACCTTC.

There are a few counts of this clone. The chain is built from TRBV25-1 and TRBJ2-5; 7 bases agree with TRBD1. Germline V gene lookup returns CDR1 MGHDK and CDR2 SYGVNS. This CDR3 is built from 15 residues. V lost 3 bases and J lost 0; bases outside the gene matches: 4. CDR3 sequence reads: CASSDGQEYQETQYF. DNA of the CDR3: TGTGCCAGCAGTGATGGACAGGAGTACCAAGAGACCCAGTACTTC.

This clone came up a few times. The chain joins TRBV29-1 to TRBJ2-6; D gene uncertain. V was trimmed by 6 bases and J by 6 bases, leaving 12 bases between them. Germline lookup yields CDR1 SQVTM and CDR2 ANQGSEA. The CDR3 runs 13 residues. The CDR3 spells CSVQTVEANVLTF. The CDR3 coding sequence is TGCAGCGTACAGACCGTTGAGGCCAACGTCCTGACTTTC. The full variable domain, completed using reference TRBV29-1 and TRBJ2-6, is SAVISQKPSRDICQRGTSLTIQCQVDSQVTMMFWYRQQPGQSLTLIATANQGSEATYESGFVIDKFPISRPNLTFSTLTVSNMSPEDSSIYLCSVQTVEANVLTFGAGSRLTVL.

This chain connects TRBV30 to TRBJ1-5; maybe TRBD1 (5 bases). Germline CDR1 and CDR2: GTSNPN and SVGIG (reference sequence). There are 13 residues in the CDR3. Trimming stripped 4 bases from V and 5 bases from J, with 12 bases between. Written as DNA, the CDR3 is TGTGCCTGGAAAGGGCAGGGCCATCAGCCCCAGCATTTT. It translates to CAWKGQGHQPQHF. The full variable domain, completed using reference TRBV30 and TRBJ1-5, is SQTIHQWPATLVQPVGSPLSLECTVEGTSNPNLYWYRQAAGRGLQLLFYSVGIGQISSEVPQNLSASRPQDRQFILSSKKLLLSDSGFYLCAWKGQGHQPQHFGDGTRLSIL.

This clone was seen a handful of times. This chain joins TRBV7-9 and TRBJ2-7; D is possibly TRBD1 (6 bases). The germline V and J ends were trimmed by 3 bases and 2 bases, with 14 bases remaining between them. CDR1 and CDR2 (germline): SEHNR, FQNEAQ (reference sequence). The CDR3 runs to 15 residues. In DNA form, the CDR3 reads TGTGCCAGCAGCTTCACGACAGGTTACGCCTACGAGCAGTACTTC. Amino acids: CASSFTTGYAYEQYF.

This clone was seen only a few times. The V and J genes are TRBV6-5 and TRBJ2-7; possible D gene TRBD2, 6 bases. V was pared by 4 bases and J by 3 bases, with 16 bases between. The length of the CDR3 is 15 residues. Germline V gene lookup returns CDR1 MNHEY and CDR2 SVGAGI. CDR3 region: CASSSAGRSDYEQYF. CDR3 coding DNA: TGTGCCAGCAGTTCGGCGGGACGGTCTGACTACGAGCAGTACTTC.

There are a few counts of this clone. V gene TRBV6-5 combines with J gene TRBJ1-1; 7 bases map to TRBD1. V shed 2 bases and J 8 bases; nucleotides not matched to a gene: 8. Germline V gives CDR1 MNHEY, CDR2 SVGAGI. CDR3 size: 14 residues. The CDR3 reads CASSYTGTDREAFF. The CDR3 bases are TGTGCCAGCAGTTACACGGGGACAGACAGAGAAGCTTTCTTT.